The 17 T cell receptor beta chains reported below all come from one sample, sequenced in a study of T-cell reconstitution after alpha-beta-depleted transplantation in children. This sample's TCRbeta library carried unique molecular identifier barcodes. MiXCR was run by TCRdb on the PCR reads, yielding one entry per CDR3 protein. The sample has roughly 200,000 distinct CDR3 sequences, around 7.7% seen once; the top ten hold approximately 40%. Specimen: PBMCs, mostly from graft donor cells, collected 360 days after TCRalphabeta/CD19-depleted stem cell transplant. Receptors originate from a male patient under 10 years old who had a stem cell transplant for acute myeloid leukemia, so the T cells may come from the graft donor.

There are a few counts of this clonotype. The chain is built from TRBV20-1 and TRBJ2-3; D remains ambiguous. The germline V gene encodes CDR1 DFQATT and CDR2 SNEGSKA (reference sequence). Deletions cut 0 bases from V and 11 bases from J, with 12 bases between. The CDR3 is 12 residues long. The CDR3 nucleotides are TGCAGTGCTAGAGATCTCGGTAGGGTGCAGTATTTT. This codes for CSARDLGRVQYF.

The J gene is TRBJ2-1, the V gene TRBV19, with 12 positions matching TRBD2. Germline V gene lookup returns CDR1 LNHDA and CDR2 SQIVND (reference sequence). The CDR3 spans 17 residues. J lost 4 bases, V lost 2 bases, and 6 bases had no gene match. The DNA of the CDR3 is TGTGCCAGTAGTATACTAGCGGGAGGGCCGCTTTACAATGAGCAGTTCTTC. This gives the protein CASSILAGGPLYNEQFF.

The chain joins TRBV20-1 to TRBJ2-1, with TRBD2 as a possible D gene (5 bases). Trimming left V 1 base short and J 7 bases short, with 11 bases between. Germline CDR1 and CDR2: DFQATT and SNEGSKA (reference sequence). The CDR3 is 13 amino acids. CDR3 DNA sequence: TGCAGTGCTAGAGGGATTTCGGGGAATGAGCAGTTCTTC. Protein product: CSARGISGNEQFF.

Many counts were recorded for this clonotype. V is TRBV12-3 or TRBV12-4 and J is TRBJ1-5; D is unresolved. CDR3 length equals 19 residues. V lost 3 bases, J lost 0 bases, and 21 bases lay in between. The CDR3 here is CASSFTFGSGLPSNQPQHF. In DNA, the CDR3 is TGTGCCAGCAGTTTCACCTTCGGGTCAGGCCTCCCTAGCAATCAGCCCCAGCATTTT.

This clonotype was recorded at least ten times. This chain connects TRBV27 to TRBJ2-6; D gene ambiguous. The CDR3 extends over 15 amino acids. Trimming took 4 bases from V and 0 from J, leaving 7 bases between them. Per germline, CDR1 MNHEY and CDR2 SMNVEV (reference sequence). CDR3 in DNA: TGTGCCAGCAGTTCCCTTAACTCTGGGGCCAACGTCCTGACTTTC. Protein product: CASSSLNSGANVLTF.

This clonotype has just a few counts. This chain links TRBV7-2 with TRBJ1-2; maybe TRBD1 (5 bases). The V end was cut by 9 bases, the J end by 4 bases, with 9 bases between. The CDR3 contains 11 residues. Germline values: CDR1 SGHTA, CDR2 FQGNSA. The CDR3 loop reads CASWGGYGYTF. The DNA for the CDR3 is TGTGCCAGTTGGGGGGGCTATGGCTACACCTTC.

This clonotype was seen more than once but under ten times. The CDR3 reads CASSFRGRVRDPKNIQYF. Written as DNA, the CDR3 is TGTGCCAGCAGTTTCCGGGGCAGGGTTAGAGACCCCAAAAACATTCAGTACTTC. The rearrangement joins TRBV12-3 or TRBV12-4 to TRBJ2-4; D could derive from TRBD1 or TRBD2 (5 bases each). V was pared by 3 bases and J by 2 bases, with 20 bases between. The CDR3 spans 18 residues.

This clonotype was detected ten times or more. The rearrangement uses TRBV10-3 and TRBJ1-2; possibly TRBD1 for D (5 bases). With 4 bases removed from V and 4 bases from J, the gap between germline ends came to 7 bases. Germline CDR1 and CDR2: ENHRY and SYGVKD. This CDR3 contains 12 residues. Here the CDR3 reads CAISGGLYGYTF. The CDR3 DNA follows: TGTGCCATCAGTGGGGGCCTCTATGGCTACACCTTC.

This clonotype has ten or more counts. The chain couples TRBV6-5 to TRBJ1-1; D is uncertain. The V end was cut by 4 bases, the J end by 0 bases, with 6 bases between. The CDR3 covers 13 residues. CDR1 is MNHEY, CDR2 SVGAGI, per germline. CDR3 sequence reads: CASSSALNTEAFF. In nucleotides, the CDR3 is TGTGCCAGCAGTTCCGCTTTGAACACTGAAGCTTTCTTT.

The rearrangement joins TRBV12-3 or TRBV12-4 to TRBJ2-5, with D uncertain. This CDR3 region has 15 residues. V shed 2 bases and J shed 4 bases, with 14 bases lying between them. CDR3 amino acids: CASSLSRSTGETQYF. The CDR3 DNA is TGTGCCAGCAGTTTAAGTCGCTCGACGGGAGAGACCCAGTACTTC.

In DNA form, the CDR3 reads TGTGCCAGCAGCCTTCGCCCCCCGGGGACCCAGTACTTC. Translated: CASSLRPPGTQYF. The chain recombines TRBV9 with TRBJ2-5; no clear D gene. The V end was cut by 4 bases, the J end by 7 bases, with 14 bases between. This CDR3 is 13 amino acids long. Germline values: CDR1 SGDLS, CDR2 YYNGEE.

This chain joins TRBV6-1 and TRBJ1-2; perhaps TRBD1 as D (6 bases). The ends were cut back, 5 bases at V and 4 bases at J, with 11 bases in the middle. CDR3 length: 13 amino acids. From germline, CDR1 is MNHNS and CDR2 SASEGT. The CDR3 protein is CASSPRTAYGYTF. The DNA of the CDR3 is TGTGCCAGCAGTCCCCGGACAGCCTATGGCTACACCTTC.

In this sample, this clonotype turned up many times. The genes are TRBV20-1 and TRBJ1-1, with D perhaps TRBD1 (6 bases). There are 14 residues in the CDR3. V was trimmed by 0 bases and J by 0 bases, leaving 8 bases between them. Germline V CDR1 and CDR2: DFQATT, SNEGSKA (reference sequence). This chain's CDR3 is CSAREDSMNTEAFF. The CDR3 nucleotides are TGCAGTGCTAGAGAGGACAGTATGAACACTGAAGCTTTCTTT.

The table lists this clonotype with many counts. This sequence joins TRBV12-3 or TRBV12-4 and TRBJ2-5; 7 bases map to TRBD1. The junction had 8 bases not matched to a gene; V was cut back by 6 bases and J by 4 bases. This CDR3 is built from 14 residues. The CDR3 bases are TGTGCCAGCAGGCCAACAGGGGCGCTAGAGACCCAGTACTTC. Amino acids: CASRPTGALETQYF.

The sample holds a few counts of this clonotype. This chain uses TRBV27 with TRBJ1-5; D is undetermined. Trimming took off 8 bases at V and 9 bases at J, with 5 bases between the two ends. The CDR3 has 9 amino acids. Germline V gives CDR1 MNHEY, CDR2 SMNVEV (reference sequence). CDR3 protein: CASGVPQHF. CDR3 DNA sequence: TGTGCCAGCGGGGTGCCCCAGCATTTT.

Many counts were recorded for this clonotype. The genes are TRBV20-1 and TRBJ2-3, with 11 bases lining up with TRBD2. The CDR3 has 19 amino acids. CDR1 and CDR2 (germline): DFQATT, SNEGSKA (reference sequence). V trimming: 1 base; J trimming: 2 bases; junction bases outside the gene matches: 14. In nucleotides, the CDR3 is TGCAGTGCTAGAGGCAGGCTGGCTAGCGGGGGGCCCTACACAGATACGCAGTATTTT. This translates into CSARGRLASGGPYTDTQYF.

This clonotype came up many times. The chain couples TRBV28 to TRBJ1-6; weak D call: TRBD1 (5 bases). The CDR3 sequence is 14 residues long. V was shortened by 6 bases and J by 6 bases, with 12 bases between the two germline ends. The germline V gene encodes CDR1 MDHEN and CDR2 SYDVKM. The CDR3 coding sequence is TGTGCCAGCAGACCCGCAGGGTCTAATTCACCCCTCCACTTT. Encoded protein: CASRPAGSNSPLHF.